The 29 T cell receptor beta chains below all came from one sample that was sequenced in a study of blood T cell repertoires in COVID-19. Assay: immunoSEQ multiplex PCR; the TCRdb copy retains only in-frame clones and omits some. The sample has over 250,000 clones; over 65% are singletons. The sample consisted of peripheral blood. The receptors derive from a woman of 80 years or more with acute or convalescent COVID-19.

The chain combines TRBV3-1 (or the pseudogene TRBV3-2) with TRBJ1-3; the D gene is possibly TRBD1 (5 bases). There are 13 residues in the CDR3. V was pared by 4 bases and J by 6 bases, with 10 bases between. Germline lookup yields CDR1 LGHDT and CDR2 YNNKEL (reference sequence). The CDR3 nucleotides are TGTGCCAGCAGCCGTGACAGTGTAAACACCATATATTTT. Its protein is CASSRDSVNTIYF.

The chain links TRBV19 to TRBJ1-5; D perhaps matches TRBD1 (5 bases). CDR3 size: 17 residues. Trimming pared 1 base from V and 0 bases from J, leaving 13 bases between. Per the germline V gene, CDR1 is LNHDA and CDR2 is SQIVND (reference sequence). The CDR3: CASSIGRQIYSNQPQHF. DNA of the CDR3: TGTGCCAGTAGTATAGGCCGACAGATATATAGCAATCAGCCCCAGCATTTT.

This CDR3 is CATQGAGASGNTIYF. CDR3 nucleotides: TGTGCCACTCAGGGGGCGGGAGCCTCTGGAAACACCATATATTTT. This chain joins TRBV6-5 and TRBJ1-3, with 8 positions matching TRBD1. This CDR3 comprises 15 residues. Germline CDR1 MNHEY, CDR2 SVGAGI. The trim removed 10 bases at V and 0 bases at J, leaving 8 bases unmatched.

This rearrangement joins TRBV28 to TRBJ1-1, with 8 bases that match TRBD1. The CDR3 contains 12 residues. The V segment lost 2 bases and the J segment 10 bases; nucleotides outside the gene matches: 3. The germline V gene encodes CDR1 MDHEN and CDR2 SYDVKM. CDR3: CASSLQGAGAFF. CDR3 nucleotides: TGTGCCAGCAGTTTACAGGGGGCCGGAGCTTTCTTT.

This clone turned up a few times. The J gene is TRBJ1-1, the V gene TRBV6-2 or TRBV6-3; D is perhaps TRBD1 (5 bases). The CDR3 length is 13 residues. Per germline, CDR1 MNHEY and CDR2 SVGEGT. The V and J ends lost 6 bases and 5 bases respectively, with 13 bases between them. CDR3 amino acids: CASSVGGGTEAFF. The CDR3 nucleotides read TGTGCCAGCAGCGTCGGGGGTGGGACTGAAGCTTTCTTT.

This chain uses TRBV10-3 with TRBJ2-7, with D possibly TRBD2 on 6 matching bases. The CDR3 is 15 residues long. Per germline, CDR1 ENHRY and CDR2 SYGVKD. Trimming pared 0 bases from V and 3 bases from J, leaving 12 bases between. The DNA for the CDR3 is TGTGCCATCAGTGAGTCCTGGCGGGAAGGCTACGAGCAGTACTTC. Translation gives CAISESWREGYEQYF.

The CDR3 DNA is TGTGCCAGCAGTTACTCAGCAAATTCTAACTATGGCTACACCTTC. Translating it yields CASSYSANSNYGYTF. The chain uses TRBV6-5 and TRBJ1-2; D ambiguous. This CDR3 is 15 amino acids long. Germline CDR1 and CDR2: MNHEY and SVGAGI. The germline V and J ends were trimmed by 0 bases and 0 bases, with 8 bases remaining between them.

The chain recombines TRBV7-2 with TRBJ2-7; TRBD1 matches at 7 bases. The trim removed 1 base at V and 5 bases at J, leaving 5 bases unmatched. The CDR3 has 14 residues. Germline loops: CDR1 SGHTA, CDR2 FQGNSA. This CDR3 reads CASSLDTGADEQYF. The DNA of the CDR3 is TGTGCCAGCAGCTTAGATACAGGGGCGGACGAGCAGTACTTC. The entire variable domain, with the rest obtained from reference TRBV7-2 and TRBJ2-7, is as follows: GAGVSQSPSNKVTEKGKDVELRCDPISGHTALYWYRQSLGQGLEFLIYFQGNSAPDKSGLPSDRFSAERTGGSVSTLTIQRTQQEDSAVYLCASSLDTGADEQYFGPGTRLTVT.

This clone was counted a few times. The V call is TRBV5-1, the J call TRBJ1-2; D call uncertain. CDR3 length: 13 residues. The V gene lost 3 bases and the J gene lost 6 bases, with 12 bases spanning the gap. Per the germline V gene, CDR1 is SGHRS and CDR2 is YFSETQ. The CDR3 region is CASSSEGVNGYTF. DNA for the CDR3: TGCGCCAGCAGCTCTGAAGGAGTGAATGGCTACACCTTC.

The rearrangement joins TRBV23-1 to TRBJ2-1; D is uncertain. TRBV23-1 carries the ORF label, with uncertain function. The germline V and J ends were trimmed by 2 bases and 8 bases, with 16 bases remaining between them. The CDR3 consists of 15 residues. This chain's CDR3 is CASSQAGIWVHEQFF. The CDR3 DNA is TGCGCCAGCAGTCAAGCAGGAATTTGGGTTCATGAGCAGTTCTTC.

J is TRBJ2-3 and V is TRBV5-1; the match to TRBD2 covers 8 bases. The J segment lost 6 bases and the V segment lost 0 bases, leaving 6 bases of the junction unmatched. CDR1 is SGHRS, CDR2 YFSETQ, per germline. This CDR3 has 15 residues. Here the CDR3 DNA reads TGCGCCAGCAGCTTGGGTAGCGGGGCCCGGGATACGCAGTATTTT. Translating gives CASSLGSGARDTQYF.

The V gene is TRBV5-1, the J gene TRBJ2-1; perhaps TRBD1 as D (6 bases). Germline values: CDR1 SGHRS, CDR2 YFSETQ. CDR3 size: 12 residues. V gave up 4 bases and J gave up 8 bases, with 10 bases separating them. CDR3 in DNA: TGCGCCAGCAGCCTGCAGGGGTATGAGCAGTTCTTC. Protein product: CASSLQGYEQFF.

This sequence joins TRBV4-1 and TRBJ2-7, with D uncertain. Germline V gene lookup returns CDR1 MGHRA and CDR2 YSYEKL. The CDR3 consists of 13 residues. Trimming shortened V by 0 bases and J by 7 bases, and 10 bases separated the two germline ends. CDR3 in DNA: TGCGCCAGCAGCCAAGACCCGCTATGGGAGCAGTACTTC. Its translation: CASSQDPLWEQYF.

The chain employs TRBV5-5 and TRBJ2-3; the D is unclear. Germline-derived CDR1 and CDR2 are SGHKS and YYEKEE (reference sequence). The CDR3 sequence is 14 residues long. The ends were cut back, 1 base at V and 2 bases at J, with 8 bases in the middle. The CDR3 region has the DNA TGTGCCAGCAGCTTGAGTCGCTACACAGATACGCAGTATTTT. Translated, it gives CASSLSRYTDTQYF.

There are a few counts of this clone. The V and J genes are TRBV14 and TRBJ1-2; 10 bases line up with TRBD1. This CDR3 region has 15 residues. Germline values: CDR1 SGHDN, CDR2 FVKESK. With V trimmed by 4 bases and J by 5 bases, 7 bases remained unmatched. The CDR3 DNA reads TGTGCCAGCAGCCGAGCCGGGACAGGGGTATATGGCTACACCTTC. Translated, it gives CASSRAGTGVYGYTF.

This chain links TRBV9 with TRBJ2-5, with TRBD1 matching over 11 bases. This CDR3 spans 17 amino acids. Germline trimming cut 4 bases from V and 2 bases from J; bases unmatched to any gene: 10. Germline lookup yields CDR1 SGDLS and CDR2 YYNGEE. CDR3: CASSLGTGTGGQETQYF. The CDR3 DNA is TGTGCCAGCAGCTTAGGGACAGGGACAGGGGGGCAAGAGACCCAGTACTTC. The whole variable domain, filled in from reference TRBV9 and TRBJ2-5, reads DSGVTQTPKHLITATGQRVTLRCSPRSGDLSVYWYQQSLDQGLQFLIQYYNGEERAKGNILERFSAQQFPDLHSELNLSSLELGDSALYFCASSLGTGTGGQETQYFGPGTRLLVL.

V and J are TRBV6-5 and TRBJ2-3; D call uncertain. Trimming cost V 2 bases and J 0 bases, with 9 bases left between them. Germline lookup yields CDR1 MNHEY and CDR2 SVGAGI. The CDR3 has 15 amino acids. In nucleotides, the CDR3 is TGTGCCAGCAGTTACGCGTCACCTAGCACAGATACGCAGTATTTT. It yields the protein CASSYASPSTDTQYF.

The J gene is TRBJ1-2, the V gene TRBV19, with 9 bases that match TRBD1. The CDR3 runs 12 residues. Germline V gives CDR1 LNHDA, CDR2 SQIVND (reference sequence). The V and J ends lost 4 bases and 8 bases, in that order; junction bases with no gene match: 2. For the CDR3, the DNA is TGTGCCAGTAGTAGGACAGGGGACGGCTACACCTTC. Translating it yields CASSRTGDGYTF.

This chain joins TRBV7-2 and TRBJ1-1, with D uncertain. V lost 2 bases and J lost 1, with 11 bases in between. CDR1 and CDR2 (germline): SGHTA, FQGNSA. The CDR3 totals 15 residues. CDR3 loop: CASSLIDRGNTEAFF. CDR3 in DNA: TGTGCCAGCAGCTTAATCGATCGGGGGAACACTGAAGCTTTCTTT.

The table lists this clone with a few counts. The V and J genes are TRBV6-6 and TRBJ2-1; 8 bases agree with TRBD1. Germline CDR1 and CDR2: MNHNY and SVGAGI (reference sequence). J gave up 0 bases and V 8 bases, and 3 bases lay outside the gene matches. The CDR3 covers 14 residues. In DNA, the CDR3 is TGTGCCAGCCAGGGGGCGAGCTCCTACAATGAGCAGTTCTTC. It codes for CASQGASSYNEQFF.

The V call is TRBV5-4, the J call TRBJ2-3; 13 bases agree with TRBD2. The CDR3 consists of 16 residues. V lost 4 bases to trimming and J lost 4 bases; unmatched junction nucleotides: 6. Per germline, CDR1 SGHNT and CDR2 YYREEE (reference sequence). The CDR3 reads CASSVTSGRAADTQYF. Written as DNA, the CDR3 is TGTGCCAGCAGCGTCACTAGCGGGAGGGCCGCAGATACGCAGTATTTT.

This clone has more than one count but fewer than ten. Here the CDR3 DNA reads TGTGCCAGCAGTTACCTTCCCTCGGCGGGGCTCTCCGAGCAGTACTTC. As protein: CASSYLPSAGLSEQYF. The rearrangement links TRBV6-5 to TRBJ2-7, with D possibly being TRBD2 (6 bases). CDR3 size: 16 residues. V lost 2 bases to trimming and J lost 6 bases, with 20 bases between them. The germline V gene encodes CDR1 MNHEY and CDR2 SVGAGI.

The rearrangement joins TRBV27 to TRBJ1-1; 8 nucleotides line up with TRBD1. Germline-derived CDR1 and CDR2 are MNHEY and SMNVEV (reference sequence). Trimming cost V 7 bases and J 8 bases; bases outside gene matches: 6. The CDR3 extends over 12 amino acids. The CDR3 region has the DNA TGTGCCAGCACTCCCCAGGGGGCCGAAGCTTTCTTT. Translated: CASTPQGAEAFF.

The chain uses TRBV30 and TRBJ1-1; maybe TRBD1 (6 bases). Germline V gene sequence: CDR1 GTSNPN, CDR2 SVGIG (reference sequence). This CDR3 has 13 residues. Trimming took 4 bases from V and 4 from J, leaving 13 bases between them. In nucleotides, the CDR3 is TGTGCCTGGAATACAGGGTATGGCACTGAAGCTTTCTTT. Its protein product is CAWNTGYGTEAFF.

The V and J genes are TRBV5-7 and TRBJ1-2; 8 bases are shared with TRBD1. TRBV5-7 belongs to the ORF category, with a function that is uncertain. The CDR3 covers 17 residues. V was pared by 2 bases and J by 0 bases, with 9 bases of the junction left unmatched. The CDR3 is CASSFPEGQASNYGYTF. CDR3 DNA sequence: TGTGCCAGCAGCTTTCCAGAGGGACAGGCGTCTAACTATGGCTACACCTTC.

J is TRBJ2-1 and V is TRBV6-5, with D possibly being TRBD1 (7 bases). Germline V gene sequence: CDR1 MNHEY, CDR2 SVGAGI. The CDR3 is 13 residues long. The germline V and J ends were trimmed by 6 bases and 5 bases, with 11 bases remaining between them. DNA for the CDR3: TGTGCCAGCAGGGAGGGGGCGCACAATGAGCAGTTCTTC. It specifies CASREGAHNEQFF.

The chain has TRBV5-1 and TRBJ1-6, with 8 bases fitting TRBD1. V was clipped by 4 bases and J by 11 bases; unmatched bases: 8. This CDR3 is built from 14 residues. Germline-derived CDR1 and CDR2 are SGHRS and YFSETQ. CDR3 in amino acids: CASSTGQGETPLHF. DNA of the CDR3: TGCGCCAGCAGCACTGGACAGGGCGAGACACCCCTCCACTTT.

The chain is built from TRBV16 and TRBJ2-2; 16 bases align to TRBD2. The germline V gene has CDR1 KGHSY and CDR2 FQNENV. The junction had 8 bases not matched to a gene; V was cut back by 3 bases and J by 4 bases. This CDR3 is 19 amino acids long. Written as DNA, the CDR3 is TGTGCCAGCAGCCACGGGACTAGCGGGAGGGCCCGAGGCACCGGGGAGCTGTTTTTT. It is translated as CASSHGTSGRARGTGELFF.

The chain employs TRBV7-7 and TRBJ2-7; D possibly corresponds to TRBD1 (6 bases). From germline, CDR1 is SSHAT and CDR2 FNYEAQ (reference sequence). The V and J ends lost 1 base and 7 bases respectively, with 14 bases between them. CDR3 length: 14 residues. CDR3 loop: CASSLGRTDGEQYF. The CDR3 DNA reads TGTGCCAGCAGCTTAGGCCGGACAGACGGGGAGCAGTACTTC.